This is a list of T cell receptor beta chains from one sample in a study of T cells expressing NK-cell markers. TCRdb re-called the 5' RACE reads and catalogs CDR3 proteins one per entry, DNA excluded. This sample's clone table lists 550,000 to 600,000 distinct CDR3 sequences. The sample was blood T cells: a sorted CD56 or NKG2C T cell subset, CD4+ or CD8+ T cells, or bulk PBMC T cells (not recorded which). The source of these receptors is a man younger than 30 in good health. The CDR3 runs from the conserved cysteine through the conserved F or W.

CDR3 protein	CDR3 length	V gene	J gene
CASSLGRGDRETQYF	15	TRBV7-9	TRBJ2-5
CATSDFGQTNNEQFF	15	TRBV24-1	TRBJ2-1
CSAPLADNTGELFF	14	TRBV20-1	TRBJ2-2
CASTRIETPYEQYF	14	TRBV6-1	TRBJ2-7
CASSDGQGSPLTDTQYF	17	TRBV6-1	TRBJ2-3
CSVFWSSQATEAFF	14	TRBV29-1	TRBJ1-1
CASSPTKGSWAFF	13	TRBV5-1	TRBJ1-1
CASGTSSQETQYF	13	TRBV3-1	TRBJ2-5
CSAYTGLSGANVLTF	15	TRBV20-1	TRBJ2-6
CASSSTGLGQYF	12	TRBV6-5	TRBJ2-7
CASSLSGLDGEKLFF	15	TRBV12-3/TRBV12-4	TRBJ1-4
CASSPDLGLAGLNSYNEQFF	20	TRBV4-2	TRBJ2-1
CASSPLGGTGTTQGVFEQYF	20	TRBV18	TRBJ2-7
CASSPPNLNSGYTF	14	TRBV18	TRBJ1-2
CSVTAPRERETYNEQFF	17	TRBV29-1	TRBJ2-1
CATAQGAGTGNGKTQYF	17	TRBV10-3	TRBJ2-5
CSARSAGRVSGQPQHF	16	TRBV20-1	TRBJ1-5
CASTDSGRGLEQYF	14	TRBV6-2/TRBV6-3	TRBJ2-7
CASSRGREQYF	11	TRBV7-2	TRBJ2-7
CASSRARVQPQHF	13	TRBV12-3/TRBV12-4	TRBJ1-5
CASGAGLESGANVLTF	16	TRBV5-1	TRBJ2-6
CASSLVDQRYNTEAFF	16	TRBV5-1	TRBJ1-1
CASSPRGGRADEQFF	15	TRBV18	TRBJ2-1
CSVTGRRFTDTQYF	14	TRBV20-1	TRBJ2-3
CATSDPGTSGNFEQFF	16	TRBV24-1	TRBJ2-1
CASSLAPRASGIYEQYF	17	TRBV5-1	TRBJ2-7
CASSLGQAPETQYF	14	TRBV28	TRBJ2-5
CSARDYAGAYEQFF	14	TRBV20-1	TRBJ2-1
CSATGTSGRTITDTQYF	17	TRBV20-1	TRBJ2-3
CASSLDASGDWEQFF	15	TRBV5-1	TRBJ2-1
CSVESGRIPYNEQFF	15	TRBV29-1	TRBJ2-1
CASSYSSPSNQPQHF	15	TRBV6-5	TRBJ1-5
CASSLDGDRLDYGYTF	16	TRBV5-1	TRBJ1-2
CASSLKGGVAGTQYF	15	TRBV27	TRBJ2-3
CASSLRADSGNTIYF	15	TRBV7-9	TRBJ1-3
CASSYGGALQFF	12	TRBV6-2/TRBV6-3	TRBJ2-1
CASRRWGNTGELFF	14	TRBV4-2	TRBJ2-2
CASRGGVTDTQYF	13	TRBV28	TRBJ2-3
CASSRGSSYNEQFF	14	TRBV12-3/TRBV12-4	TRBJ2-1
CASSLFGYQETQYF	14	TRBV7-3	TRBJ2-5
CSASTTSGSWYNEQFF	16	TRBV20-1	TRBJ2-1
CASSSWTGTGANVLTF	16	TRBV7-9	TRBJ2-6
CASSPEPLHEQFF	13	TRBV7-3	TRBJ2-1
CATSRVTAGAPNNEQFF	17	TRBV15	TRBJ2-1
CASSLDGDPYQETQYF	16	TRBV5-1	TRBJ2-5